The 21 T cell receptor beta chains below all came from one sample that was sequenced in a study of cytotoxic CD8 clonotypes in ibrutinib-treated CLL. TCRdb's copy holds only in-frame clones and misses some; the assay was immunoSEQ multiplex PCR. The profile covers tens of thousands of clones, with approximately 54% appearing a single time and roughly 15% taken by the ten largest. The sample here was PBMCs, taken after 12 months of ibrutinib treatment. The receptor source for this set is a human donor with chronic lymphocytic leukemia.

V and J are TRBV2 and TRBJ2-1, with no clear D. There are 12 residues in the CDR3. Germline V lookup: CDR1 SNHLY, CDR2 FYNNEI. Trimming cost V 11 bases and J 7 bases, with 15 bases left between them. The CDR3 sequence: CASMRQENEQFF. CDR3 in DNA: TGTGCCTCCATGAGGCAGGAAAATGAGCAGTTCTTC.

This clone was observed at least ten times. The chain is built from TRBV7-8 and TRBJ1-4; no clear D gene. Germline CDR1 and CDR2: SGHVS and FQNEAQ. V lost 5 bases and J 6 bases, leaving 10 bases between the germline ends. The CDR3 loop spans 13 amino acids. The DNA of the CDR3 is TGTGCCAGCAGCCTCAAGTCTTATGAAAAACTGTTTTTT. The encoded protein is CASSLKSYEKLFF.

This rearrangement joins TRBV9 to TRBJ1-2, with a weak D call TRBD1 (5 bases). The ends were cut back, 5 bases at V and 4 bases at J, with 12 bases in the middle. The CDR3 loop spans 13 amino acids. Per germline, CDR1 SGDLS and CDR2 YYNGEE. The DNA of the CDR3 is TGTGCCAGCAGTTTCCGACAGACCTATGGCTACACCTTC. Translation: CASSFRQTYGYTF. Looking up the rest from reference TRBV9 and TRBJ1-2 gives the full variable domain: DSGVTQTPKHLITATGQRVTLRCSPRSGDLSVYWYQQSLDQGLQFLIQYYNGEERAKGNILERFSAQQFPDLHSELNLSSLELGDSALYFCASSFRQTYGYTFGSGTRLTVV.

The V gene is TRBV29-1, the J gene TRBJ2-1; 7 nucleotides match TRBD2. Per germline, CDR1 SQVTM and CDR2 ANQGSEA. J lost 4 bases, V lost 6 bases, and 6 bases had no gene match. CDR3 length: 13 residues. This CDR3 is CSVLSSGYNEQFF. The CDR3 nucleotides read TGCAGCGTCCTTTCTAGCGGATACAATGAGCAGTTCTTC.

Many counts were recorded for this clone. The rearrangement uses TRBV28 and TRBJ1-5; TRBD1 agrees at 7 bases. V was clipped by 2 bases and J by 1 base; unmatched bases: 8. The germline CDR1 and CDR2 sequences are MDHEN and SYDVKM. The CDR3 consists of 17 residues. The chain's CDR3 is CASSLGRGIGSNQPQHF. CDR3 DNA: TGTGCCAGCAGTTTAGGCAGGGGGATCGGGAGCAATCAGCCCCAGCATTTT.

The rearrangement links TRBV4-1 to TRBJ2-3; no firm D call. This CDR3 comprises 13 residues. Germline CDR1 is MGHRA and CDR2 is YSYEKL. Trimming removed 2 bases from V and 10 bases from J, with 13 bases in between. The CDR3 is CASSQFGPPAQYF. The CDR3 DNA sequence: TGCGCCAGCAGCCAATTCGGGCCTCCGGCGCAGTATTTT.

The chain employs TRBV2 and TRBJ2-6, with D unclear. Germline lookup yields CDR1 SNHLY and CDR2 FYNNEI. The CDR3 length is 15 residues. V gave up 5 bases and J gave up 6 bases, with 14 bases separating them. This chain's CDR3 is CASSYDSRAANVLTF. The DNA of the CDR3 is TGTGCCAGCAGTTACGACTCCCGGGCGGCCAACGTCCTGACTTTC.

With regard to this clone: One junction end does not reproduce the germline sequence, and a read error may be involved. The rearrangement joins TRBV2 to TRBJ1-2; D is uncertain. Germline values: CDR1 SNHLY, CDR2 FYNNEI. CDR3 length equals 11 residues. CDR3 sequence reads: CASSNKMPIAF. CDR3 nucleotides: TGTGCCAGCAGCAACAAAATGCCCATCGCCTTC.

The chain is built from TRBV28 and TRBJ2-3, with D perhaps given as TRBD1 or TRBD2 (5 bases each). The CDR3 length is 14 residues. Germline loops: CDR1 MDHEN, CDR2 SYDVKM. Trimming removed 2 bases from V and 7 bases from J, with 13 bases in between. This CDR3 is CASSLMGEGNTQYF. For the CDR3, the DNA is TGTGCCAGCAGTTTAATGGGGGAAGGGAATACGCAGTATTTT.

The rearrangement links TRBV30 to TRBJ1-1, with a possible D match to TRBD1 (5 bases). Germline CDR1 is GTSNPN and CDR2 is SVGIG (reference sequence). V shed 2 bases and J shed 5 bases, with 15 bases lying between them. CDR3 length: 14 amino acids. CDR3 sequence: CAWSSFRAGTEAFF. CDR3 DNA sequence: TGTGCCTGGAGTTCGTTCAGGGCGGGGACTGAAGCTTTCTTT.

V and J are TRBV28 and TRBJ1-2; a weak D match, TRBD1 (5 bases). The CDR3 is 17 amino acids. Germline values: CDR1 MDHEN, CDR2 SYDVKM. Trimming took off 8 bases at V and 4 bases at J, with 26 bases between the two ends. The CDR3 DNA sequence: TGTGCCAGCCTGGGCCGGGACTTGGGATCCCGCCTCTATGGCTACACCTTC. Its protein is CASLGRDLGSRLYGYTF.

V gene TRBV7-9 combines with J gene TRBJ2-2; D is unclear. V was cut by 5 bases and J by 2 bases, with 12 bases left in between. CDR3 length equals 15 residues. CDR1 is SEHNR and CDR2 is FQNEAQ in the germline V gene (reference sequence). The CDR3 coding sequence is TGTGCCAGCAGCACGCGACAAAGAAACACCGGGGAGCTGTTTTTT. This encodes CASSTRQRNTGELFF.

V gene TRBV5-1 combines with J gene TRBJ2-5; TRBD1 might be the D (6 bases). The germline V and J ends were trimmed by 1 base and 5 bases, with 6 bases remaining between them. Germline assignment: CDR1 SGHRS and CDR2 YFSETQ. CDR3 size: 12 residues. The CDR3 DNA reads as TGCGCCAGCAGCTTGAGGGGGGAGACCCAGTACTTC. The encoded protein is CASSLRGETQYF.

This rearrangement joins TRBV2 to TRBJ2-3, with D perhaps assigned TRBD1 or TRBD2 (6 bases each). The CDR3 runs to 17 residues. CDR1 and CDR2 from the germline V gene are SNHLY and FYNNEI. V was clipped by 4 bases and J by 0 bases, with 17 bases between them. The chain's CDR3 is CASSGTGAKPSTDTQYF. CDR3 bases: TGTGCCAGCAGTGGTACGGGGGCCAAGCCTAGCACAGATACGCAGTATTTT.

The chain carries TRBV28 and TRBJ2-1; D is possibly TRBD2 (6 bases). The ends were cut back, 10 bases at V and 12 bases at J, with 16 bases in the middle. CDR3 length equals 11 residues. Germline lookup yields CDR1 MDHEN and CDR2 SYDVKM. The CDR3 sequence: CATEFSGGQFF. For the CDR3, the DNA is TGTGCCACTGAGTTTTCCGGGGGGCAGTTCTTC.

This chain links TRBV29-1 with TRBJ2-1, with D possibly TRBD2 on 6 matching bases. The germline V gene has CDR1 SQVTM and CDR2 ANQGSEA. The V end lost 6 bases, the J end lost 10 bases, and 22 bases lay between the germline ends. The CDR3 consists of 14 residues. CDR3 coding DNA: TGCAGCGTGACCGGGACTGCAAGGGTATTAGAGCAGTTCTTC. Translated, it gives CSVTGTARVLEQFF.

This chain uses TRBV7-6 with TRBJ2-3; possible D gene TRBD2, 6 bases. There are 14 residues in the CDR3. Germline V gene sequence: CDR1 SGHVS, CDR2 FNYEAQ. Deletions cut 5 bases from V and 2 bases from J, with 11 bases between. CDR3: CASSRLAVTDTQYF. Written as DNA, the CDR3 is TGTGCCAGCAGCCGATTAGCGGTCACAGATACGCAGTATTTT.

The rearrangement joins TRBV5-1 to TRBJ1-2; tentatively, D is TRBD1 (5 bases). In germline, CDR1 is SGHRS, CDR2 YFSETQ. Trimming left V 0 bases short and J 6 bases short, with 9 bases between. CDR3 length: 13 residues. CDR3 loop: CASSLARADGYTF. The CDR3 coding sequence is TGCGCCAGCAGCTTGGCCAGGGCGGATGGCTACACCTTC.

The sample holds many counts of this clone. The chain links TRBV7-2 to TRBJ2-3, with D possibly TRBD2 on 6 matching bases. The V end was cut by 1 base, the J end by 1 base, with 12 bases between. Germline values: CDR1 SGHTA, CDR2 FQGNSA. This CDR3 is 16 amino acids long. CDR3: CASSLVFGGGTDTQYF. CDR3 in DNA: TGTGCCAGCAGCTTAGTTTTCGGGGGAGGCACAGATACGCAGTATTTT.

J is TRBJ1-4 and V is TRBV7-9; 8 bases map to TRBD1. The junction had 5 bases not matched to a gene; V was cut back by 0 bases and J by 5 bases. This CDR3 has 16 amino acids. Germline V gene lookup returns CDR1 SEHNR and CDR2 FQNEAQ (reference sequence). In DNA form, the CDR3 reads TGTGCCAGCAGCTTAGCCCAACAGGGGGAGAATGAAAAACTGTTTTTT. Translation gives CASSLAQQGENEKLFF.

The chain recombines TRBV6-6 with TRBJ1-5, with TRBD1 matching 7 bases. V gave up 6 bases and J gave up 9 bases; unmatched junction bases: 14. The CDR3 loop spans 15 amino acids. CDR1 is MNHNY and CDR2 is SVGAGI in the germline V gene (reference sequence). In DNA, the CDR3 is TGTGCCAGCAGCAGCGACAGGGTTATTCAATGGCCCCAGCATTTT. This gives the protein CASSSDRVIQWPQHF.